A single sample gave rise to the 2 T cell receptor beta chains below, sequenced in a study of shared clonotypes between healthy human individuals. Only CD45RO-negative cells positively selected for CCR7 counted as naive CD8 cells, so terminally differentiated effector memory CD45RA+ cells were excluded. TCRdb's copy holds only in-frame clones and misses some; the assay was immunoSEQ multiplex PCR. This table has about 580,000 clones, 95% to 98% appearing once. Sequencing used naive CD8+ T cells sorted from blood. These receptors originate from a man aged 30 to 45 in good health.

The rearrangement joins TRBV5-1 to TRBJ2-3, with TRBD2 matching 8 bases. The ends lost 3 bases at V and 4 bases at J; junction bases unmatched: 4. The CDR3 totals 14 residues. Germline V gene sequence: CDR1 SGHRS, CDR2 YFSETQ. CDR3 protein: CASSSRLAPDTQYF. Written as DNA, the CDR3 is TGCGCCAGCAGCTCTCGACTAGCGCCAGATACGCAGTATTTT.

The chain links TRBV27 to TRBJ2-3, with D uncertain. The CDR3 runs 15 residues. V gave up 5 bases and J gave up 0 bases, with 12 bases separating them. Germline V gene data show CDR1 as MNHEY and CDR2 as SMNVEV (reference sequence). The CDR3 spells CASSLLSASTDTQYF. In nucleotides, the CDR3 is TGTGCCAGCAGTCTCCTCAGTGCTAGCACAGATACGCAGTATTTT.